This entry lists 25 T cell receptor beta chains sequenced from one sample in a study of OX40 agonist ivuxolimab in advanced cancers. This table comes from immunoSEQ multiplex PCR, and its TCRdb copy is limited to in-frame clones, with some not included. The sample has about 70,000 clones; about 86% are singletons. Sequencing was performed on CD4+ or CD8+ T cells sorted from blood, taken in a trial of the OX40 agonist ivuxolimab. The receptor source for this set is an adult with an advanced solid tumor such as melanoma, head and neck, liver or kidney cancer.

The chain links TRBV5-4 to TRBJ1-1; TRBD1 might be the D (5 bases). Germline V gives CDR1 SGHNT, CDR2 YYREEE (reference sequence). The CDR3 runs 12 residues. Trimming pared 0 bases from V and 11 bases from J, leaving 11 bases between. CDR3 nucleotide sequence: TGTGCCAGCAGCTTGGCGGTGGGGCCGGCTTTCTTT. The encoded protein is CASSLAVGPAFF.

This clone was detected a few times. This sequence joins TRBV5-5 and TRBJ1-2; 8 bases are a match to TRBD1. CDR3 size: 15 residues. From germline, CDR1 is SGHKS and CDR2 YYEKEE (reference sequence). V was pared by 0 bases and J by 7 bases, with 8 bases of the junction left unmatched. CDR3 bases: TGTGCCAGCAGCTTGGCCACCCAGGGGGCATTTGGCTACACCTTC. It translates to CASSLATQGAFGYTF.

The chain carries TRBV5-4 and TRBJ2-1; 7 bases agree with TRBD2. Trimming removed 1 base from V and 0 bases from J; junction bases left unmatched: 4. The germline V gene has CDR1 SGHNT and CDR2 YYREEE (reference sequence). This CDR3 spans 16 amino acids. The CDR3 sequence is CASSLSGGSSYNEQFF. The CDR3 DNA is TGTGCCAGCAGCTTGAGTGGCGGGAGCTCCTACAATGAGCAGTTCTTC.

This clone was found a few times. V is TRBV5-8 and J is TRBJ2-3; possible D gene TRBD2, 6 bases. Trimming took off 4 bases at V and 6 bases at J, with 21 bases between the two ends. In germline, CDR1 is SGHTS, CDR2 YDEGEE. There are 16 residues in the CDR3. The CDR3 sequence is CASSHSQRASVDTQYF. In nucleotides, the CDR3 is TGTGCCAGCAGCCACTCACAGCGGGCGTCTGTGGATACGCAGTATTTT.

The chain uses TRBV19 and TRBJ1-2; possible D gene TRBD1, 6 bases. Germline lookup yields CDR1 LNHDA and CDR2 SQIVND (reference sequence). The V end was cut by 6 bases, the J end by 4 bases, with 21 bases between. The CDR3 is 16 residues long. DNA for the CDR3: TGTGCCAGTAGCCCTCCGGGGGGGGCGCCAGGCTATGGCTACACCTTC. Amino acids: CASSPPGGAPGYGYTF.

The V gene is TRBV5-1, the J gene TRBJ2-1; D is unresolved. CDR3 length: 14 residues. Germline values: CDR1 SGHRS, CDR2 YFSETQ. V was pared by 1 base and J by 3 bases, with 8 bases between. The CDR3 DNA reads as TGCGCCAGCAGCTTGTCGTCATTCTACAATGAGCAGTTCTTC. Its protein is CASSLSSFYNEQFF.

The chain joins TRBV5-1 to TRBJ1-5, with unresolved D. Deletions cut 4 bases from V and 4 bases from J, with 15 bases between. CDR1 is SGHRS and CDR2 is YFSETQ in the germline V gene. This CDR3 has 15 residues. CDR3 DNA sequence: TGCGCCAGCAGCATTGGCCCGGGAGCTAATCAGCCCCAGCATTTT. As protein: CASSIGPGANQPQHF.

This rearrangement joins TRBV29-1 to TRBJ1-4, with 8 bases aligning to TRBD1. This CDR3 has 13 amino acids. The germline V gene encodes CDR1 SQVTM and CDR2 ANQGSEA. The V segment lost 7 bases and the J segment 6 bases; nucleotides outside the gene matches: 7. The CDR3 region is CSARTGIHEKLFF. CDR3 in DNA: TGCAGCGCCAGGACAGGGATACATGAAAAACTGTTTTTT.

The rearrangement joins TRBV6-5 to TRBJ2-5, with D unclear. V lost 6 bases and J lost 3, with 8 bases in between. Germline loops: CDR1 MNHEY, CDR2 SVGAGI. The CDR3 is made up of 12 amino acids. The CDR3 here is CASSPTKETQYF. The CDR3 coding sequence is TGTGCCAGCAGCCCCACGAAAGAGACCCAGTACTTC.

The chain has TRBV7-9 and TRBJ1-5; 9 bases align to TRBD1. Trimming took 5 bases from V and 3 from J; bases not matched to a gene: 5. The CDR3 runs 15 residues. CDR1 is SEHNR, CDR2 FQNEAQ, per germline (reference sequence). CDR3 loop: CASSPGTGYNQPQHF. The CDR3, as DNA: TGTGCCAGCAGCCCCGGGACAGGGTACAATCAGCCCCAGCATTTT. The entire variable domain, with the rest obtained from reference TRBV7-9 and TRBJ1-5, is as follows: DTGVSQNPRHKITKRGQNVTFRCDPISEHNRLYWYRQTLGQGPEFLTYFQNEAQLEKSRLLSDRFSAERPKGSFSTLEIQRTEQGDSAMYLCASSPGTGYNQPQHFGDGTRLSIL.

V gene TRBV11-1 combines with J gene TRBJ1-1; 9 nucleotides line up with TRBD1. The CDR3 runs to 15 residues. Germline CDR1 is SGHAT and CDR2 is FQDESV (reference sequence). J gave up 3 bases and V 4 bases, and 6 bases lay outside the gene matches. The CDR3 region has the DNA TGTGCCAGCAGCTCGGACAGGGGATGGGACACTGAAGCTTTCTTT. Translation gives CASSSDRGWDTEAFF.

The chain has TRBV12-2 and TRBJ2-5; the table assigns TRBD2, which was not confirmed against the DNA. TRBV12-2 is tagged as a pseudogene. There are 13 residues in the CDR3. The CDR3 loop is CASSTLGGETQYF. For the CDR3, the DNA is TGTGCCAGCAGCACTCTGGGAGGGGAGACCCAGTACTTC.

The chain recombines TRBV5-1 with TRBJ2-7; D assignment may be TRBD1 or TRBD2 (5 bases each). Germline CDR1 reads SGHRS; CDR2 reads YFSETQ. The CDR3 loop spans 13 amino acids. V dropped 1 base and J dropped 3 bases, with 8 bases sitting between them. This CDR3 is CASSLQGVYEQYF. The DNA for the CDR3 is TGCGCCAGCAGCTTGCAGGGAGTCTACGAGCAGTACTTC.

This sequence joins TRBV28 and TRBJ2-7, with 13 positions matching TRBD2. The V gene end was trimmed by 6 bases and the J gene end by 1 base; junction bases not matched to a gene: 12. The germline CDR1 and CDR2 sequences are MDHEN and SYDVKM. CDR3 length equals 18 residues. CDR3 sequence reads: CASRPLAGGPFRSYEQYF. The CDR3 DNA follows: TGTGCCAGCAGGCCACTAGCGGGAGGGCCATTTAGGTCCTACGAGCAGTACTTC.

CDR3 nucleotides: TGTGCCAGCACCGAGGGAGGAAGGGAGACCCAGTACTTC. Translation gives CASTEGGRETQYF. The V gene is TRBV2, the J gene TRBJ2-5; D may be TRBD2 (6 bases). Germline values: CDR1 SNHLY, CDR2 FYNNEI. V shed 7 bases and J shed 5 bases, with 14 bases lying between them. The CDR3 extends over 13 amino acids.

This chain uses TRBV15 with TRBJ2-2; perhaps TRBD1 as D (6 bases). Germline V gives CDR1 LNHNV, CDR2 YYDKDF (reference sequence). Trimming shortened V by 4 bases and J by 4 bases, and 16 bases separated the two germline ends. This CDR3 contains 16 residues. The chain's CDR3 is CATSTGETGFTGELFF. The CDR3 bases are TGTGCCACCAGCACTGGGGAGACAGGTTTCACCGGGGAGCTGTTTTTT.

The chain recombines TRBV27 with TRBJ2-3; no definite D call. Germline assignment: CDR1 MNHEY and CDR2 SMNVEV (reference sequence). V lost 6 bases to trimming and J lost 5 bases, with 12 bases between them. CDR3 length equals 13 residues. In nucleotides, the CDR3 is TGTGCCAGCAGGCAAATGGGCGGAGATACGCAGTATTTT. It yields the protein CASRQMGGDTQYF.

The DNA for the CDR3 is TGCAGCGTTGACACCTCCGGCGCTTTCTTT. Protein sequence: CSVDTSGAFF. This chain joins TRBV29-1 and TRBJ1-1; D ambiguous. CDR3 length: 10 amino acids. Germline V CDR1 and CDR2: SQVTM, ANQGSEA. Trimming took 3 bases from V and 11 from J, leaving 10 bases between them.

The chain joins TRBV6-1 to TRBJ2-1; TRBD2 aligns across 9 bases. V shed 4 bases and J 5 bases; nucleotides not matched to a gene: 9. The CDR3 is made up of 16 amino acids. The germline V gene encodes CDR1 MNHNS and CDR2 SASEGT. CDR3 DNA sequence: TGTGCCAGCAGTGCCCTCACTAGCGGGCTGAACAATGAGCAGTTCTTC. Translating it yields CASSALTSGLNNEQFF.

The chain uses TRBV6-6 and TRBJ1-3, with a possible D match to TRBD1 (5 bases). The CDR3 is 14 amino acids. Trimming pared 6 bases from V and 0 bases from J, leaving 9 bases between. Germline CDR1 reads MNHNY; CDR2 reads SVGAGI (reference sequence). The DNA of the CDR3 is TGTGCCAGCAGACAGGTTCGCTCTGGAAACACCATATATTTT. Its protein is CASRQVRSGNTIYF.

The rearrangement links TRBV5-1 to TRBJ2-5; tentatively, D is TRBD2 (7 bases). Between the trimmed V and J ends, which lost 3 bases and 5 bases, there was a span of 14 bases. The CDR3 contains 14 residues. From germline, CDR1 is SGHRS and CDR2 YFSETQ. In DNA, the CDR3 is TGCGCCAGCAGCTCCAAACAGGGAGGGGAGACCCAGTACTTC. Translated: CASSSKQGGETQYF. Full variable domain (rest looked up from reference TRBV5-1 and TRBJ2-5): KAGVTQTPRYLIKTRGQQVTLSCSPISGHRSVSWYQQTPGQGLQFLFEYFSETQRNKGNFPGRFSGRQFSNSRSEMNVSTLELGDSALYLCASSSKQGGETQYFGPGTRLLVL.

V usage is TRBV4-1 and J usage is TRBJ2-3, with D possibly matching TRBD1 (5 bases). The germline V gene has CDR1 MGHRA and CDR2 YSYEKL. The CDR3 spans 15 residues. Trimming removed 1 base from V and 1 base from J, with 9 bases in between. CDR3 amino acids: CASSQAGRGTDTQYF. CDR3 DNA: TGCGCCAGCAGCCAAGCCGGCAGGGGCACAGATACGCAGTATTTT.

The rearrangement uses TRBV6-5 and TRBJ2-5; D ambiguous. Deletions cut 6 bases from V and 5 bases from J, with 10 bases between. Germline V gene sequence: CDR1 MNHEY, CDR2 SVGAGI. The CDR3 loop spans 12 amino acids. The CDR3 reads CASSRTPETQYF. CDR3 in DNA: TGTGCCAGCAGCCGAACTCCGGAGACCCAGTACTTC.

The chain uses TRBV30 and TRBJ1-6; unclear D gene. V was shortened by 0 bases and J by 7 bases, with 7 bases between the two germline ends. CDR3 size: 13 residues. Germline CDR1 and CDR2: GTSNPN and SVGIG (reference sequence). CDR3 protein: CAWSVPVNSPLHF. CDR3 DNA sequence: TGTGCCTGGAGTGTACCGGTGAATTCACCCCTCCACTTT.

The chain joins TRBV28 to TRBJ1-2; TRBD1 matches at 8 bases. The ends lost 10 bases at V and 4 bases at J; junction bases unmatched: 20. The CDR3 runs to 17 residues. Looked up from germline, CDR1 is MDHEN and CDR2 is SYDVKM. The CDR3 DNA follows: TGTGCCATCGTTGAAAACAGGGGGAGTTCTGCAACCTATGGCTACACCTTC. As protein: CAIVENRGSSATYGYTF.